Each of the 4 T cell receptor beta chains below was sequenced from the same sample in a study of blood T cell repertoires in COVID-19. The table came from immunoSEQ multiplex PCR; TCRdb's copy has only in-frame clones and leaves some out. The sample contains 190,000 or so clones, around nine tenths of which appear only once. Sequenced material: peripheral blood. Receptors were obtained from a man aged 55 to 69 who had recovered from COVID-19.

The chain links TRBV6-5 to TRBJ1-6; possible D gene TRBD1, 6 bases. CDR1 is MNHEY, CDR2 SVGAGI, per germline. The CDR3 totals 15 residues. Deletions cut 5 bases from V and 8 bases from J, with 16 bases between. This CDR3 is CASSTSGGGYSPLHF. The DNA for the CDR3 is TGTGCCAGCAGTACCTCCGGGGGGGGCTATTCACCCCTCCACTTT.

V and J are TRBV20-1 and TRBJ2-1; TRBD2 agrees at 7 bases. This CDR3 is 11 amino acids long. From germline, CDR1 is DFQATT and CDR2 SNEGSKA (reference sequence). The V and J ends lost 7 bases and 12 bases, in that order; junction bases with no gene match: 9. In DNA, the CDR3 is TGCAGTGTGAGAGGGGACTATACGCAGTTCTTC. It encodes CSVRGDYTQFF.

In this sample, this clone turned up a few times. The chain employs TRBV11-3 and TRBJ2-7, with D possibly matching TRBD2 (6 bases). This CDR3 region has 13 residues. In germline, CDR1 is SGHNT, CDR2 YENEEA. V dropped 1 base and J dropped 6 bases, with 10 bases sitting between them. CDR3 loop: CASSLAGGGEQYF. The CDR3 DNA reads TGTGCCAGCAGCTTAGCTGGGGGAGGCGAGCAGTACTTC. The complete variable domain, with remaining parts taken from reference TRBV11-3 and TRBJ2-7, reads EAGVVQSPRYKIIEKKQPVAFWCNPISGHNTLYWYLQNLGQGPELLIRYENEEAVDDSQLPKDRFSAERLKGVDSTLKIQPAELGDSAVYLCASSLAGGGEQYFGPGTRLTVT.

The genes are TRBV3-1 (or the pseudogene TRBV3-2) and TRBJ1-2; a weak D match, TRBD1 (6 bases). The CDR3 contains 16 residues. CDR1 LGHDT and CDR2 YNNKEL come from the germline V gene (reference sequence). V was pared by 3 bases and J by 7 bases, with 21 bases between. The CDR3 protein is CASSHPVARGRSGYTF. The DNA for the CDR3 is TGTGCCAGCAGCCACCCCGTTGCCAGGGGAAGGAGTGGCTACACCTTC.